This entry is about one T cell receptor (beta chain). Its antigen remains unknown. The data were obtained in a study of PD-1 blockade in classical Hodgkin lymphoma. Clones were sequenced by immunoSEQ multiplex PCR, and TCRdb holds only the in-frame ones, with some missing. The top ten clones hold roughly 5.4% of a sample with fewer than 75,000 clones, roughly 91% of them seen once. There was relapse after autologous stem cell transplantation in every patient, and there was variation in brentuximab vedotin exposure. Study observations and caveats: The drivers behind the repertoire differences, possibly disease activity or prior therapy, remain undefined.

The CDR3 covers 14 residues. V was clipped by 2 bases and J by 4 bases, with 10 bases between them. Per germline, CDR1 SEHNR and CDR2 FQNEAQ (reference sequence). The chain uses TRBV7-9 and TRBJ2-3, with a possible D match to TRBD2 (6 bases). Source: peripheral blood mononuclear cells (PBMCs), taken before the second cycle of nivolumab. This sequence originates from a human donor with classical Hodgkin lymphoma. In nucleotides, the CDR3 is TGTGCCAGCAGCTTAACTCCTAGCGCAGATACGCAGTATTTT. Protein: CASSLTPSADTQYF.